These T cell receptor beta chains were read from a single sample in a study of tumor-infiltrating lymphocytes in localized non-small cell lung cancer. This table comes from immunoSEQ multiplex PCR, and its TCRdb copy is limited to in-frame clones, with some not included. The sample contains roughly 8,900 clones, roughly two thirds of which appear only once. The sample taken for sequencing was uninvolved lung tissue not adjacent to the tumor. These receptors originate from a human donor with non-small cell lung cancer. Both conserved end residues are trimmed from each CDR3. Each record gives: V gene, J gene, CDR3 protein.

TRBV27	TRBJ2-3	ASSFSSVGTDTQY
TRBV14	TRBJ2-3	ASSSQRGADTQY
TRBV4-1	TRBJ2-2	ASSQDRGINTGELF
TRBV11-2	TRBJ2-5	ASSPGNQETQY
TRBV5-8	TRBJ2-2	ASSLGRTSNTGELF
TRBV28	TRBJ2-7	ASRRQSYEQY
TRBV5-1	TRBJ2-5	ASSPARREETQY
TRBV29-1	TRBJ1-1	SVVRFMNTEAF
TRBV6-1	TRBJ2-2	ASNPDRGRTGELF
TRBV4-3	TRBJ1-5	ASSQERWASNQPQH
TRBV4-3	TRBJ2-2	ASSQGFRTSGSEELF
TRBV5-1	TRBJ2-1	ASRLGGGPYNEQF
TRBV19	TRBJ2-1	ASSIDRLAGVNNEQF
TRBV6-5	TRBJ2-7	ASSRSGREQY
TRBV7-9	TRBJ1-1	ASTDTDSIAEAF
TRBV10-3	TRBJ1-2	AISTGVFYGYT
TRBV7-2	TRBJ2-7	ASSPWLAGAYEQY
TRBV5-6	TRBJ2-7	ASSPLTGNAYEQY
TRBV7-6	TRBJ2-1	ASSSRGSEQF
TRBV30	TRBJ1-5	ACQQGGNQPQH
TRBV18	TRBJ1-5	ASWGGSSNQPQH
TRBV27	TRBJ2-7	ASSRQRSYEQY
TRBV28	TRBJ1-2	ASSFPGAGDNGYT
TRBV20-1	TRBJ1-1	SVVERGEAF
TRBV12-5	TRBJ2-2	ASGLKAGTGELF
TRBV7-2	TRBJ1-1	ASSSTLGPGTEAF
TRBV6-1	TRBJ2-2	ASRSGGELF
TRBV6-4	TRBJ2-2	ASRIHGVPNTGELF
TRBV29-1	TRBJ2-1	SARLAGVVEQF
TRBV6-5	TRBJ2-7	ASRLGPRDYEQY
TRBV11-2	TRBJ1-4	ASSLGQGSEKLF
TRBV7-3	TRBJ2-1	ASSPSGSGNEQF
TRBV29-1	TRBJ1-2	SVKDGAGGYT
TRBV10-2	TRBJ1-5	ASRDLSNQPQH